The 30 T cell receptor beta chains in this list originate from one sample, sequenced in a study of shared clonotypes between healthy human individuals. The table came from immunoSEQ multiplex PCR; TCRdb's copy has only in-frame clones and leaves some out. Seen here are 400,000 to 600,000 clones, approximately 95% observed once, and the top ten hold about 0.059%. The sample consisted of naive CD4+ T cells sorted from blood. The subset is: CD45RA+ positively selected. Every receptor here comes from a woman under 40 in good health.

The rearrangement joins TRBV19 to TRBJ2-7; 8 bases agree with TRBD1. The CDR3 sequence is 14 residues long. Germline V CDR1 and CDR2: LNHDA, SQIVND (reference sequence). V dropped 4 bases and J dropped 2; count of bases not matched to a gene: 4. The CDR3 is CASSTGTGPYEQYF. The CDR3 coding sequence is TGTGCCAGTAGTACCGGGACAGGCCCCTACGAGCAGTACTTC.

DNA of the CDR3: TGCGCCAGCAGACAGGGATTGGGGGCAACTAATGAAAAACTGTTTTTT. This codes for CASRQGLGATNEKLFF. V usage is TRBV4-1 and J usage is TRBJ1-4; tentative D call: TRBD1 (6 bases). Trimming removed 6 bases at V and 0 bases at J, with 14 bases between. Looked up from germline, CDR1 is MGHRA and CDR2 is YSYEKL. CDR3 length: 16 amino acids.

The chain carries TRBV28 and TRBJ2-7; D call uncertain. The CDR3 has 13 residues. CDR1 and CDR2 (germline): MDHEN, SYDVKM. Trimming stripped 6 bases from V and 3 bases from J, with 12 bases between. As DNA, the CDR3 is TGTGCCAGCAGCTCCCCACGGGTCTACGAGCAGTACTTC. It codes for CASSSPRVYEQYF.

The rearrangement joins TRBV5-6 to TRBJ1-1; tentative D call: TRBD1 (6 bases). Germline V lookup: CDR1 SGHDT, CDR2 YYEEEE. V lost 4 bases and J 4 bases, leaving 17 bases between the germline ends. The CDR3 sequence is 15 residues long. CDR3 in amino acids: CASSPLGGESTEAFF. CDR3 bases: TGTGCCAGCAGCCCTTTGGGGGGCGAGAGCACTGAAGCTTTCTTT.

The chain carries TRBV27 and TRBJ1-3; D might be TRBD1 (5 bases). Trimming took 6 bases from V and 6 from J, leaving 12 bases between them. CDR1 and CDR2 from the germline V gene are MNHEY and SMNVEV (reference sequence). The CDR3 has 13 amino acids. The CDR3 spells CASSLGDENTIYF. CDR3 sequence (DNA): TGTGCCAGCAGCTTAGGGGACGAAAACACCATATATTTT.

This chain links TRBV5-1 with TRBJ2-2, with a possible D match to TRBD2 (5 bases). The germline V gene encodes CDR1 SGHRS and CDR2 YFSETQ. The CDR3 is 14 residues long. With 7 bases removed from V and 8 bases from J, the gap between germline ends came to 18 bases. The CDR3 nucleotides are TGCGCCAGCTCCCCCGGGGTAGCTGGGGGGGAGCTGTTTTTT. Amino acids: CASSPGVAGGELFF. The full variable domain, its missing parts supplied by reference TRBV5-1 and TRBJ2-2, is KAGVTQTPRYLIKTRGQQVTLSCSPISGHRSVSWYQQTPGQGLQFLFEYFSETQRNKGNFPGRFSGRQFSNSRSEMNVSTLELGDSALYLCASSPGVAGGELFFGEGSRLTVL.

This clone was recorded only once. This chain joins TRBV19 and TRBJ2-7, with TRBD2 matching 9 bases. The ends lost 3 bases at V and 4 bases at J; junction bases unmatched: 4. CDR1 is LNHDA, CDR2 SQIVND, per germline (reference sequence). The CDR3 runs 14 residues. This chain's CDR3 is CASSIASGTYEQYF. The CDR3 DNA sequence: TGTGCCAGTAGTATCGCTAGCGGGACTTACGAGCAGTACTTC.

The CDR3 protein is CATKKDEQFF. The CDR3, as DNA: TGTGCCACCAAAAAGGATGAGCAGTTCTTC. V usage is TRBV15 and J usage is TRBJ2-1, with no clear D. Trimming took 7 bases from V and 8 from J, leaving 6 bases between them. The CDR3 loop spans 10 amino acids. From germline, CDR1 is LNHNV and CDR2 YYDKDF (reference sequence).

The V gene is TRBV6-1, the J gene TRBJ2-1; TRBD1 matches 9 bases. CDR1 MNHNS and CDR2 SASEGT come from the germline V gene. V shed 5 bases, J shed 4 bases, and the junction held 6 bases outside the gene matches. CDR3 length equals 15 residues. CDR3: CASSTQGALYNEQFF. The CDR3 nucleotides are TGTGCCAGCAGTACACAGGGGGCGCTTTACAATGAGCAGTTCTTC.

This chain joins TRBV10-1 and TRBJ1-1; D ambiguous. Germline V lookup: CDR1 WNHNN, CDR2 SYGVQD (reference sequence). This CDR3 comprises 15 residues. V was cut by 4 bases and J by 4 bases, with 16 bases left in between. Written as DNA, the CDR3 is TGCGCCAGCAGTGCTGAGGAGGGAAAGGGCACTGAAGCTTTCTTT. This encodes CASSAEEGKGTEAFF.

The chain employs TRBV4-2 and TRBJ2-2; the match to TRBD1 covers 10 bases. Germline V CDR1 and CDR2: LGHNA, YNFKEQ. Trimming removed 2 bases from V and 3 bases from J; junction bases left unmatched: 6. This CDR3 has 17 residues. CDR3 nucleotide sequence: TGTGCCAGCAGCCAAAAGGGGACAGGGGTGGACACCGGGGAGCTGTTTTTT. Its translation: CASSQKGTGVDTGELFF.

The chain combines TRBV2 with TRBJ1-5, with 9 nucleotides matching TRBD1. Germline CDR1 reads SNHLY; CDR2 reads FYNNEI. The CDR3 has 16 amino acids. V lost 6 bases to trimming and J lost 5 bases; unmatched junction nucleotides: 11. The CDR3 region is CASSYSGTGQDQPQHF. CDR3 DNA: TGTGCCAGCAGCTACTCCGGGACAGGGCAAGATCAGCCCCAGCATTTT.

V is TRBV19 and J is TRBJ2-6, with TRBD1 as a possible D gene (5 bases). This CDR3 comprises 16 residues. CDR1 is LNHDA and CDR2 is SQIVND in the germline V gene (reference sequence). V was pared by 3 bases and J by 0 bases, with 9 bases between. The CDR3 is CASSMSRDSGANVLTF. The CDR3 nucleotides are TGTGCCAGTAGTATGTCCAGGGACTCTGGGGCCAACGTCCTGACTTTC.

The CDR3 is CASRTTGRSEAFF. In nucleotides, the CDR3 is TGTGCCAGCAGAACCACGGGAAGGAGTGAAGCTTTCTTT. The V call is TRBV28, the J call TRBJ1-1; no firm D call. CDR3 size: 13 residues. Germline CDR1 reads MDHEN; CDR2 reads SYDVKM. Deletions cut 6 bases from V and 7 bases from J, with 15 bases between.

This chain connects TRBV6-5 to TRBJ1-2; the D is unclear. Trimming removed 4 bases from V and 4 bases from J, with 13 bases in between. CDR3 length equals 14 residues. From germline, CDR1 is MNHEY and CDR2 SVGAGI. CDR3 protein: CASSSTDTVYGYTF. CDR3 DNA sequence: TGTGCCAGCAGTTCAACCGACACAGTCTATGGCTACACCTTC.

The CDR3 reads CASSAGISGANVLTF. Here the CDR3 DNA reads TGTGCCAGCTCCGCGGGCATCTCTGGGGCCAACGTCCTGACTTTC. The chain has TRBV18 and TRBJ2-6; tentatively, D is TRBD2 (5 bases). The CDR3 is 15 residues long. Trimming took 6 bases from V and 0 from J, leaving 9 bases between them. Germline lookup yields CDR1 KGHSH and CDR2 LQKENI. Full variable domain (rest looked up from reference TRBV18 and TRBJ2-6): NAGVMQNPRHLVRRRGQEARLRCSPMKGHSHVYWYRQLPEEGLKFMVYLQKENIIDESGMPKERFSAEFPKEGPSILRIQQVVRGDSAAYFCASSAGISGANVLTFGAGSRLTVL.

The chain joins TRBV11-2 to TRBJ2-7; 7 nucleotides line up with TRBD1. The CDR3 totals 15 residues. V lost 5 bases, J lost 1 base, and 8 bases stayed unmatched. Germline loops: CDR1 SGHAT, CDR2 FQNNGV. CDR3 DNA sequence: TGTGCCAGCAGCCGGGACAGTTGGGATTCCTACGAGCAGTACTTC. Protein sequence: CASSRDSWDSYEQYF.

The V gene is TRBV2, the J gene TRBJ1-2; D gene ambiguous. From germline, CDR1 is SNHLY and CDR2 FYNNEI. Deletions cut 6 bases from V and 8 bases from J, with 16 bases between. The CDR3 contains 13 residues. This chain's CDR3 is CASSAGNLEGYTF. The DNA for the CDR3 is TGTGCCAGCAGCGCCGGGAACCTGGAGGGCTACACCTTC. The entire variable domain, with the rest obtained from reference TRBV2 and TRBJ1-2, is as follows: EPEVTQTPSHQVTQMGQEVILRCVPISNHLYFYWYRQILGQKVEFLVSFYNNEISEKSEIFDDQFSVERPDGSNFTLKIRSTKLEDSAMYFCASSAGNLEGYTFGSGTRLTVV.

This clone has just one count. This chain links TRBV19 with TRBJ1-2; the D is unclear. The germline V gene encodes CDR1 LNHDA and CDR2 SQIVND (reference sequence). Between the trimmed V and J ends, which lost 10 bases and 5 bases, there was a span of 20 bases. The CDR3 spans 14 residues. CDR3 DNA: TGTGCCACCTCCGGGTCGGGCATTCGGTATGGCTACACCTTC. Translated: CATSGSGIRYGYTF.

The chain has TRBV19 and TRBJ1-1; possibly TRBD1 for D (6 bases). The CDR3 has 13 residues. Trimming cost V 3 bases and J 5 bases, with 10 bases left between them. CDR1 is LNHDA, CDR2 SQIVND, per germline (reference sequence). The CDR3 nucleotides are TGTGCCAGTAGTATGGACAGACGGACTGAAGCTTTCTTT. Protein product: CASSMDRRTEAFF.

This chain links TRBV5-5 with TRBJ2-7; a weak D match, TRBD1 (8 bases). V was cut by 4 bases and J by 0 bases, with 23 bases left in between. CDR3 length: 18 residues. In germline, CDR1 is SGHKS, CDR2 YYEKEE (reference sequence). The CDR3 here is CASSPLGDHRGGSYEQYF. The CDR3 DNA follows: TGTGCCAGCAGCCCGCTGGGGGACCACAGGGGGGGCTCCTACGAGCAGTACTTC.

This chain uses TRBV19 with TRBJ1-5; the D gene is possibly TRBD1 (6 bases). Germline lookup yields CDR1 LNHDA and CDR2 SQIVND (reference sequence). This CDR3 has 14 amino acids. V lost 3 bases to trimming and J lost 5 bases, with 11 bases between them. CDR3 DNA sequence: TGTGCCAGTAGTATTGCCCCAGGGGATCAGCCCCAGCATTTT. It translates to CASSIAPGDQPQHF.

A remark on this clone: In the same sample, other DNA sequences code for this CDR3. The rearrangement joins TRBV30 to TRBJ1-5; 7 bases map to TRBD1. Germline assignment: CDR1 GTSNPN and CDR2 SVGIG (reference sequence). The CDR3 length is 13 residues. J gave up 5 bases and V 2 bases, and 3 bases lay outside the gene matches. The DNA of the CDR3 is TGTGCCTGGAGTACCACAGGGGATCAGCCCCAGCATTTT. Amino acids: CAWSTTGDQPQHF.

CDR3: CASSRAGTPNQPQHF. The DNA of the CDR3 is TGTGCCAGCAGCCGGGCGGGGACCCCCAATCAGCCCCAGCATTTT. The gene calls are TRBV7-9 and TRBJ1-5; D may be TRBD1 (5 bases). CDR1 SEHNR and CDR2 FQNEAQ come from the germline V gene (reference sequence). Trimming pared 5 bases from V and 3 bases from J, leaving 14 bases between. This CDR3 is built from 15 residues.

In DNA, the CDR3 is TGTGCCAGCAGGAACCCGGGACTAGCGGGAGTGAGCATCCGGGAGCAGTTCTTC. It translates to CASRNPGLAGVSIREQFF. The V gene is TRBV2, the J gene TRBJ2-1; TRBD2 aligns across 14 bases. Trimming cost V 6 bases and J 10 bases; bases outside gene matches: 17. This CDR3 has 18 residues. CDR1 is SNHLY and CDR2 is FYNNEI in the germline V gene.

The chain is built from TRBV29-1 and TRBJ1-4; 7 positions match TRBD1. The CDR3 sequence is 13 residues long. J was trimmed by 8 bases and V by 7 bases; bases with no gene match: 10. Germline V gene data show CDR1 as SQVTM and CDR2 as ANQGSEA. The CDR3 bases are TGCAGCGCTCAAGGACAAGGGGGCGAAAAACTGTTTTTT. This sequence encodes CSAQGQGGEKLFF. Variable domain in full (rest from reference TRBV29-1 and TRBJ1-4): SAVISQKPSRDICQRGTSLTIQCQVDSQVTMMFWYRQQPGQSLTLIATANQGSEATYESGFVIDKFPISRPNLTFSTLTVSNMSPEDSSIYLCSAQGQGGEKLFFGSGTQLSVL.

The chain has TRBV15 and TRBJ2-7; D is unclear. The CDR3 covers 14 residues. V lost 0 bases and J lost 2, with 8 bases in between. CDR1 is LNHNV and CDR2 is YYDKDF in the germline V gene (reference sequence). The CDR3 here is CATSRDNGAYEQYF. The CDR3 nucleotides read TGTGCCACCAGCAGAGATAACGGAGCCTACGAGCAGTACTTC. The variable domain in full, with the rest retrieved from reference TRBV15 and TRBJ2-7, is DAMVIQNPRYQVTQFGKPVTLSCSQTLNHNVMYWYQQKSSQAPKLLFHYYDKDFNNEADTPDNFQSRRPNTSFCFLDIRSPGLGDTAMYLCATSRDNGAYEQYFGPGTRLTVT.

The chain recombines TRBV20-1 with TRBJ2-3; D is possibly TRBD1 (6 bases). The CDR3 runs to 11 residues. The germline V gene encodes CDR1 DFQATT and CDR2 SNEGSKA (reference sequence). V shed 5 bases and J shed 5 bases, with 8 bases lying between them. The CDR3 nucleotides are TGCAGTGCTCAACAGGGAGATACGCAGTATTTT. Protein sequence: CSAQQGDTQYF.

J is TRBJ2-1 and V is TRBV9; TRBD2 might be the D (6 bases). CDR1 SGDLS and CDR2 YYNGEE come from the germline V gene. There are 16 residues in the CDR3. V lost 3 bases, J lost 4 bases, and 17 bases lay in between. CDR3 nucleotides: TGTGCCAGCAGCGAGGGACTCCCCCCGAAATACAATGAGCAGTTCTTC. Its translation is CASSEGLPPKYNEQFF.

The chain uses TRBV28 and TRBJ1-1; D is ambiguous. V was trimmed by 2 bases and J by 1 base, leaving 11 bases between them. The CDR3 length is 15 residues. Germline V gene lookup returns CDR1 MDHEN and CDR2 SYDVKM. The CDR3: CASSLPYTENTEAFF. As DNA, the CDR3 is TGTGCCAGCAGTTTACCCTATACAGAGAACACTGAAGCTTTCTTT.